This record looks at one T cell receptor beta chain sequence and its context. No antigen is known for it. These data belong to a study of CXCR3-negative and CXCR3-positive naive CD8 T cells. Notes on the study in general: Hydrophobicity was higher for TRB CDR3s found in CXCR3-positive naive cells than in CXCR3-negative naive cells.

Triplicate approximately 320,000-cell sorts were made of each CD8+ T cell subset. 5' RACE with UMI labels generated the TRB cDNA libraries. TCRdb re-called the 5' RACE reads and gives one entry per CDR3 protein, without DNA. This sample contains 2,900 or so distinct CDR3 sequences. The CDR3 is made up of 11 amino acids. Germline-derived CDR1 and CDR2 are SQVTM and ANQGSEA. This receptor was obtained from a human donor in good health. Some clones in this sample may be carry-over from other donors' samples. This chain joins TRBV29-1 and TRBJ1-2. Sequencing input: naive CXCR3+ CD8+ T cells from blood. Subset indicated: CD45RO-CCR7+CD27+CD95- naive CD8+ T cells expressing CXCR3 (TNR3+). The CDR3 sequence: CSTDGYYGYTF.